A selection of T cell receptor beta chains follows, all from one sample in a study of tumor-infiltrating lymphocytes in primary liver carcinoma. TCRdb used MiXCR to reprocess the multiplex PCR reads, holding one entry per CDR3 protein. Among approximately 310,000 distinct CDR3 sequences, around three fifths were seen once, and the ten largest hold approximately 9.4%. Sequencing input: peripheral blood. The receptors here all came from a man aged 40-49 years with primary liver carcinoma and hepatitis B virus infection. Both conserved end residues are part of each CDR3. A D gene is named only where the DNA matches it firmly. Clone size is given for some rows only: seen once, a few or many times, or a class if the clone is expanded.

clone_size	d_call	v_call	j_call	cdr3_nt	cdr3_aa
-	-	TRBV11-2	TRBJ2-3	TGTGCCAGCAGCCCGGGGACTTTCAGCACAGATACGCAGTATTTT	CASSPGTFSTDTQYF
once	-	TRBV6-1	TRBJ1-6	TGTGCCAGCACTCGCCTGCCGGGCGGGTATAATTCACCCCTCCACTTT	CASTRLPGGYNSPLHF
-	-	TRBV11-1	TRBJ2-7	TGTGCCAGCAGCTTAAGACTATCGGAAACCTACGAGCAGTACTTC	CASSLRLSETYEQYF
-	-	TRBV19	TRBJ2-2	TGTGCCAGTAGTGCCCGGACAGCGACGAACACAGGGGAGCTGTTTTTT	CASSARTATNTGELFF
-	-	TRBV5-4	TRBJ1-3	TGTGCCAGCAGCTTGTTCGCCCCCTCTGGAAACACCATATATTTT	CASSLFAPSGNTIYF
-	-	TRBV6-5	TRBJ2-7	TGTGCCAGCAGTTACTCGGATACGGGGAGTGGGAAGCAGTACTTC	CASSYSDTGSGKQYF
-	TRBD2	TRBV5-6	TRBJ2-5	TGTGCCAACAGCTTAGTAGCGGGAGGGCGAGAGACCCAGTACTTC	CANSLVAGGRETQYF
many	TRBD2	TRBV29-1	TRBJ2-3	TGCAGCGCCAAAGCGGGAGGGAGCACAGATACGCAGTATTTT	CSAKAGGSTDTQYF
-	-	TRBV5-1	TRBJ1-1	TGCGCCAGCAGCGGGAGCGGTGGCGTGAACACTGAAGCTTTCTTT	CASSGSGGVNTEAFF
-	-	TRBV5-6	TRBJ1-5	TGTGCCAGCAGCTTGGCCAATCAGCCCCATCATTTT	CASSLANQPHHF
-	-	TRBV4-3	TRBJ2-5	TGCGCCAGCAGCCAAAATGGACAACAAGAGACCCAGTACTTC	CASSQNGQQETQYF
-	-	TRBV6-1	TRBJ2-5	TGTGCCAGCAAGCTCGGGGGAGCAGGGACCCAGTACTTC	CASKLGGAGTQYF
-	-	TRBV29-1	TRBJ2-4	TGCAGTGTTGTAGGGCTCCGACTAAGCTCCTACAATGAGCAGTACTTC	CSVVGLRLSSYNEQYF
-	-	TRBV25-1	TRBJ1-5	TGTGCCAGCGGAACAAGGGGCGGAAATCAGCCCCAGCATTTT	CASGTRGGNQPQHF